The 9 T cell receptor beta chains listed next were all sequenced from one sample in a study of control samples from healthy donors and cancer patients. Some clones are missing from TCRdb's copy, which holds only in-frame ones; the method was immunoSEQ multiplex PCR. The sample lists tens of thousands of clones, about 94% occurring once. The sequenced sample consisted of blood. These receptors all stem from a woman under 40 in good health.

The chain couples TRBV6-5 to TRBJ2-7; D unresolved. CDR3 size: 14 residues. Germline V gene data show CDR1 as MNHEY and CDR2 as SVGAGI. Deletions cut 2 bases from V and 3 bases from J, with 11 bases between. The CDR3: CASSYPGPSYEQYV. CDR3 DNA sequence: TGTGCCAGCAGTTACCCCGGCCCCAGCTACGAGCAGTACGTC.

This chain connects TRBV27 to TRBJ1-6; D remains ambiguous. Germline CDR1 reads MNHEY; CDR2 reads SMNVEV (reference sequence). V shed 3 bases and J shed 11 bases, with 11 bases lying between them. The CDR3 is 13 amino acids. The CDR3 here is CASSFPSKTPLHF. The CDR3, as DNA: TGTGCCAGCAGTTTTCCGTCGAAAACACCCCTCCACTTT.

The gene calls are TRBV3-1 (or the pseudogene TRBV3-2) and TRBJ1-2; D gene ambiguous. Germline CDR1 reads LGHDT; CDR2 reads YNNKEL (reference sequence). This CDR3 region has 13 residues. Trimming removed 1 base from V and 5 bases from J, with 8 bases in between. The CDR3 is CASSQGREYGYTF. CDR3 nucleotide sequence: TGTGCCAGCAGCCAAGGTCGAGAGTATGGCTACACCTTC.

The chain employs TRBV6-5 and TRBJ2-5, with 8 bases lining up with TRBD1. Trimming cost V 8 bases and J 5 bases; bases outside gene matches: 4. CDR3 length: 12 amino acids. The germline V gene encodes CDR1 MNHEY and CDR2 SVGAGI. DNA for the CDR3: TGTGCCAGCGGGTGGGACAGGGAGACCCAGTACTTC. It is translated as CASGWDRETQYF.

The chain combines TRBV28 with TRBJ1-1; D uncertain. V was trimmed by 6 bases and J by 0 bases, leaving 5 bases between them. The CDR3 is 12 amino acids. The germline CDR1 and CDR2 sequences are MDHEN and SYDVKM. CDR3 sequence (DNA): TGTGCCAGCAGGTATATGAACACTGAAGCTTTCTTT. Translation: CASRYMNTEAFF.

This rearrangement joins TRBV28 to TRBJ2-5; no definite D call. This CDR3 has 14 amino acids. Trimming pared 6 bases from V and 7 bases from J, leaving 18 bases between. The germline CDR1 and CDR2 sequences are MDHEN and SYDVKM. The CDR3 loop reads CASSVRIGIPTQYF. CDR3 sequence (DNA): TGTGCCAGCAGCGTACGGATCGGCATTCCGACCCAGTACTTC.

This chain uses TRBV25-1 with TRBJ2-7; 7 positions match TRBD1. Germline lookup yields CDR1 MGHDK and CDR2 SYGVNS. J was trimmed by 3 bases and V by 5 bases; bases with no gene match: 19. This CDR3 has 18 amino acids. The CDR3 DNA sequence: TGTGCCAGCAGTAACCCGAACCCCCGGGACAGTAATTTCTACGAGCAGTACTTC. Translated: CASSNPNPRDSNFYEQYF.

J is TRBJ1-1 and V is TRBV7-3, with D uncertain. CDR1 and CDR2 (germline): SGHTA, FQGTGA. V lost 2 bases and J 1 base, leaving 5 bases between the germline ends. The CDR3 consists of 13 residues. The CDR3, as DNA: TGTGCCAGCAGCTTACAGAGGAACACTGAAGCTTTCTTT. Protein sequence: CASSLQRNTEAFF.

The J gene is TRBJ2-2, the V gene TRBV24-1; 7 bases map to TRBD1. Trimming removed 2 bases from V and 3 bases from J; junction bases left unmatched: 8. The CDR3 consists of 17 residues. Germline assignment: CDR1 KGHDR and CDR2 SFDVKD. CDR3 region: CATSDSTGTVDTGELFF. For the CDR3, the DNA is TGTGCCACCAGTGATTCCACCGGGACAGTTGACACCGGGGAGCTGTTTTTT.